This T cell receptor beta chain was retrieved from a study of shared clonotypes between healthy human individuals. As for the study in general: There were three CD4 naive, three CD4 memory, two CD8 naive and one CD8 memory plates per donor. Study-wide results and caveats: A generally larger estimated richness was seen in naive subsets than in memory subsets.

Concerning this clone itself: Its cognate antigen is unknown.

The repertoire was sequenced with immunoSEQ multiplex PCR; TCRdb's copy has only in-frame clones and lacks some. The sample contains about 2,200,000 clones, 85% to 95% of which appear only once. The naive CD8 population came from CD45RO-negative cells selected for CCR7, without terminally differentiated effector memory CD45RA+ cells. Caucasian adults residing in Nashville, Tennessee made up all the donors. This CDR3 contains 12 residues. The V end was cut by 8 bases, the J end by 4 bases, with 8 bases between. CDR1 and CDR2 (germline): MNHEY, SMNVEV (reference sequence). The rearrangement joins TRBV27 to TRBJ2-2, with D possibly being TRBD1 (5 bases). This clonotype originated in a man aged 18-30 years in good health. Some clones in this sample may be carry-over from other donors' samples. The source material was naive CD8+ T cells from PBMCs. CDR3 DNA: TGTGCCAGCCTAGGGGTCACCGGGGAGCTGTTTTTT. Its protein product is CASLGVTGELFF.